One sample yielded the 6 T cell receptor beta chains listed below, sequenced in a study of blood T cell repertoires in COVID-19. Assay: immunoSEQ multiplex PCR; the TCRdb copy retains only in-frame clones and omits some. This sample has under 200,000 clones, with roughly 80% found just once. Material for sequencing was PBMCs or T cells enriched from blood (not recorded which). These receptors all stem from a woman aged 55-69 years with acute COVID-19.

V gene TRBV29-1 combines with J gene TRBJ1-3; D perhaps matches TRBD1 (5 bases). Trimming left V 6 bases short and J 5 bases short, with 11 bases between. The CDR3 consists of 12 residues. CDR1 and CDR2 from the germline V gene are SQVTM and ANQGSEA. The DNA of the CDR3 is TGCAGCGTCTCATCGGACAGAAACACCATATATTTT. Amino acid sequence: CSVSSDRNTIYF.

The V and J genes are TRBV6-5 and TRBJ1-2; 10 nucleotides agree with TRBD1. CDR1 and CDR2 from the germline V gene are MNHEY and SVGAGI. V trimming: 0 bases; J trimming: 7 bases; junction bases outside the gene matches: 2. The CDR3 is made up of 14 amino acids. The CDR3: CASSYSGQGVGYTF. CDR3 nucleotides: TGTGCCAGCAGTTACTCTGGACAGGGGGTTGGCTACACCTTC.

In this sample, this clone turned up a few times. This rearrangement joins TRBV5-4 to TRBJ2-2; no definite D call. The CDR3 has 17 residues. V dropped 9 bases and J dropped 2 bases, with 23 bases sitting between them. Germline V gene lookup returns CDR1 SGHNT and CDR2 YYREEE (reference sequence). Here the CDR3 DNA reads TGTGCCACCTTCAGCCCAGATTCGAGCGCCAACACCGGGGAGCTGTTTTTT. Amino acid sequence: CATFSPDSSANTGELFF.

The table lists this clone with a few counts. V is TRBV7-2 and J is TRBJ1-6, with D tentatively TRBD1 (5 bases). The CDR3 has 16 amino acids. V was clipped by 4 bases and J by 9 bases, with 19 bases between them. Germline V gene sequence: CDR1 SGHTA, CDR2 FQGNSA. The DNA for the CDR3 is TGTGCCAGCAGCTGGCAGGGAAGCGGGGCGGGTTCACCCCTCCACTTT. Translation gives CASSWQGSGAGSPLHF. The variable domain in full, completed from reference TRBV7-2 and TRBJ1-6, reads GAGVSQSPSNKVTEKGKDVELRCDPISGHTALYWYRQSLGQGLEFLIYFQGNSAPDKSGLPSDRFSAERTGGSVSTLTIQRTQQEDSAVYLCASSWQGSGAGSPLHFGNGTRLTVT.

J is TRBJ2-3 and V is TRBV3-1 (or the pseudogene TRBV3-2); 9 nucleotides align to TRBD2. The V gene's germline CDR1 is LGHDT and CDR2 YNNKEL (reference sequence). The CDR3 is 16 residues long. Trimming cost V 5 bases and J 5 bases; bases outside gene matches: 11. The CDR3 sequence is CASSYGIAGVRDTQYF. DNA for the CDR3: TGTGCCAGCAGCTACGGGATAGCGGGAGTGAGAGATACGCAGTATTTT.

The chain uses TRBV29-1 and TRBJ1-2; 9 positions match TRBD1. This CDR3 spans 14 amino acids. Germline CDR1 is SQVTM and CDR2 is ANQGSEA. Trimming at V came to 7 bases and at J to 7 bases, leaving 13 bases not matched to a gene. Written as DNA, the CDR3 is TGCAGCGCAACCCGGGACAGGGCATTTAGTGGCTACACCTTC. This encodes CSATRDRAFSGYTF.